The rows below give T cell receptor beta chains drawn from one sample of a study of blood T cell repertoires in COVID-19. The protocol was immunoSEQ multiplex PCR, while the TCRdb copy is restricted to in-frame clones and leaves out a portion. The data contain about 130,000 clones, around 80% of them singletons. Material: peripheral blood. These receptors were obtained from a man in his sixties or seventies with acute or convalescent COVID-19. The CDR3 runs from the conserved cysteine through the conserved F or W. D genes are given only for firm matches.

TRBJ2-7,TRBV7-9,.,14,CASSPGQSSHEQYF
TRBJ1-6,TRBV2,TRBD1,14,CASSMDRVGSPLHF
TRBJ2-1,TRBV9,.,17,CASSVAGGGVTYNEQFF
TRBJ1-4,TRBV19,.,13,CASSILPNEKLFF
TRBJ1-5,TRBV2,.,15,CASSVMGGPYQPQHF
TRBJ2-5,TRBV2,.,17,CASSGGLEDWYQETQYF
TRBJ1-1,TRBV19,TRBD1,14,CASRRTGGWTEAFF
TRBJ1-2,TRBV28,TRBD1,20,CASSYPPKGTGGLTLDGYTF
TRBJ1-1,TRBV2,.,15,CASSEAPGGPVEAFF
TRBJ2-2,TRBV28,TRBD1,16,CASSLIQGAGTGELFF
TRBJ2-4,TRBV30,TRBD2,14,CAWGRAGGKNIQYF
TRBJ2-5,TRBV28,.,14,CASSAPDRQETQYF
TRBJ1-4,TRBV3-1/TRBV3-2,TRBD1,17,CASSQDFSPTGDEKLFF
TRBJ1-3,TRBV10-1,TRBD1,15,CASSEFQGAGNTIYF
TRBJ2-1,TRBV3-1/TRBV3-2,.,18,CASSQGVLTRRTYNEQFF
TRBJ1-2,TRBV29-1,TRBD1,13,CSASLRGPNGYTF
TRBJ1-5,TRBV9,TRBD1,15,CASSYGQGSNQPQHF
TRBJ2-5,TRBV10-2,TRBD2,13,CASRLAGAETQYF
TRBJ1-2,TRBV2,TRBD1,15,CASSGGRTGDYGYTF
TRBJ1-5,TRBV11-2,.,16,CASSLGAGALNQPQHF
TRBJ1-2,TRBV6-5,.,14,CASSDSPSPYGYTF
TRBJ2-7,TRBV6-5,TRBD1,15,CASRKPGQGGYEQYF
TRBJ2-7,TRBV5-1,TRBD1,15,CASSSEDRATGEQYF
TRBJ1-2,TRBV10-3,.,13,CAAGVRGAEGYTF
TRBJ2-5,TRBV3-1/TRBV3-2,TRBD2,15,CASSQAPGLAGVQYF
TRBJ1-6,TRBV4-1,.,18,CASSQVQGQGGFNSPLHF
TRBJ2-5,TRBV10-2,TRBD1,13,CASRGTGGETQYF
TRBJ2-1,TRBV3-1/TRBV3-2,TRBD1,15,CASSHGTGGYNEQFF
TRBJ2-5,TRBV2,.,15,CASKPISQGTETQYF
TRBJ1-2,TRBV2,.,14,CASRVTVSNYGYTF
TRBJ1-1,TRBV5-1,TRBD1,15,CASSSQGVSGTEAFF
TRBJ1-4,TRBV10-3,.,15,CAISDAGRGNEKLFF
TRBJ2-7,TRBV2,TRBD2,14,CASSVLAGSNEQYF
TRBJ2-7,TRBV9,.,15,CASSPSAGSSYEQYF
TRBJ1-5,TRBV5-5,.,15,CASSLTAYSNQPQHF
TRBJ2-5,TRBV27,.,13,CASTDGGRGTQYF
TRBJ2-7,TRBV2,TRBD1,15,CASSHDRGLPYEQYF
TRBJ2-1,TRBV3-1/TRBV3-2,TRBD1,14,CASTTGDLWNEQFF
TRBJ1-2,TRBV3-1/TRBV3-2,.,12,CASSHGGYGYTF
TRBJ2-1,TRBV11-2,.,13,CASSPWTDNEQFF
TRBJ1-2,TRBV6-5,TRBD1,14,CASSPGTGRSGYTF
TRBJ1-1,TRBV28,TRBD1,17,CASSLWDRGIPNTEAFF
TRBJ1-1,TRBV6-5,TRBD1,14,CASSYRDREAEAFF
TRBJ2-7,TRBV5-1,.,14,CASSLDAGRYEQYF
TRBJ1-5,TRBV10-1,TRBD1,13,CASSGDSNQPQHF
TRBJ2-3,TRBV13,.,17,CASSSQSWGPGTDTQYF
TRBJ2-5,TRBV20-1,.,13,CSASWSGQETQYF
TRBJ2-7,TRBV6-5,.,14,CASSEQAGTGEQYF
TRBJ2-1,TRBV5-1,TRBD1,17,CASSLKYTGGSYNEQFF
TRBJ1-4,TRBV19,TRBD1,15,CASSILTGKNEKLFF
TRBJ1-1,TRBV5-4,.,14,CASSLAQDPLKAFF
TRBJ1-4,TRBV18,TRBD1,15,CASSPRGLIDEKLFF
TRBJ1-2,TRBV2,TRBD1,15,CASSARDGRTGGYTF
TRBJ1-6,TRBV7-9,.,13,CASSLDGNSPLHF
TRBJ1-1,TRBV5-1,TRBD1,15,CASSLDIATGGIAFF